This T cell receptor (beta chain) is drawn from a study of shared clonotypes between healthy human individuals. Study context: The plates for each donor numbered three CD4 naive, three CD4 memory, two CD8 naive and one CD8 memory. The study's findings and limits: Across four donors, naive CD4 shared roughly 5.1%, naive CD8 approximately 3.5%, memory CD4 about 2.5%, memory CD8 0.35% to 0.5%. Donor scarcity curtailed the genetic and exposure-history diversity represented herein.

Splitting of CD4+ cells produced CD45RA+ naive and CD45RA-negative memory subsets. The protocol was immunoSEQ multiplex PCR, while the TCRdb copy is restricted to in-frame clones and leaves out a portion. Among more than 2 million clones listed, around 95% were seen once. About this clone itself: Its cognate antigen is unknown. The same CDR3 can be traced to other DNA sequences in this sample.

This CDR3 spans 15 amino acids. Germline assignment: CDR1 SGHNT and CDR2 YYREEE (reference sequence). With V trimmed by 4 bases and J by 5 bases, 7 bases remained unmatched. Sequencing input: naive CD4+ T cells sorted from blood. Subset reported: CD45RA+ positively selected. The clonotype comes from a young man in good health. The genes are TRBV5-4 and TRBJ2-5, with 11 bases matching TRBD1. The CDR3 region is CASSPGTGGRETQYF. The CDR3 DNA reads as TGTGCCAGCAGCCCGGGGACAGGGGGAAGGGAGACCCAGTACTTC.